These T cell receptor beta chains were read from a single sample in a study of T cell responses to AZD1222 COVID-19 vaccine. TCRdb keeps only in-frame clones here, not all; method: immunoSEQ multiplex PCR. The sample consists of roughly 49,000 clones, over 80% of them appearing once. The sequencing used peripheral blood, collected 28 days after the second AZD1222 dose. Every receptor here comes from an adult who received the AZD1222 COVID-19 vaccine. Both conserved end residues are part of each CDR3. D genes are given only for firm matches. Clone size is stated in some rows and not others, as once, few, many or a class when expanded.

D gene	J gene	V gene	clone size	CDR3 protein
TRBD1	TRBJ1-4	TRBV2	few	CASSDDRVATNEKLFF
TRBD1	TRBJ1-6	TRBV30	-	CAWSPGQGVGNSPLHF
TRBD2	TRBJ2-7	TRBV20-1	-	CSASRGGSDEQYF
TRBD2	TRBJ2-1	TRBV19	-	CASSIKRGLRLNEQFF
-	TRBJ1-2	TRBV14	-	CASSQDSRPYGYTF
-	TRBJ2-1	TRBV14	-	CASSRGGSYNEQFF
TRBD2	TRBJ2-1	TRBV11-2	once	CASGLAGVEQFF
-	TRBJ2-1	TRBV3-1/TRBV3-2	-	CASSQESRGYNEQFF
TRBD2	TRBJ2-1	TRBV7-9	-	CASSRAGGLYNEQFF
-	TRBJ2-2	TRBV6-6	-	CASRPDNRGTGELFF
TRBD2	TRBJ2-1	TRBV3-1/TRBV3-2	-	CASSRGLAGENEQFF
TRBD2	TRBJ2-3	TRBV29-1	once	CSVAGTSLGTDTQYF
-	TRBJ1-2	TRBV15	-	CATSTAGTPYGYTF
-	TRBJ2-1	TRBV7-3	once	CASSLALYNEQFF
TRBD1	TRBJ1-4	TRBV14	-	CASSQAQQGDEKLFF
-	TRBJ1-5	TRBV2	-	CASSEGGRRSNQPQHF
-	TRBJ2-1	TRBV27	-	CASSPRDPSYNEQFF
-	TRBJ1-6	TRBV9	-	CARSGGGPYNSPLHF
-	TRBJ2-2	TRBV19	-	CASSMVRGGRKTGELFF
-	TRBJ1-1	TRBV19	-	CASTQGANTEAFF
-	TRBJ2-3	TRBV19	-	CASTPTARADTQYF
-	TRBJ2-1	TRBV7-9	-	CASSLAERTTYNEQFF
TRBD2	TRBJ2-7	TRBV7-9	-	CASSPTAGGEQYF
-	TRBJ2-7	TRBV28	-	CASSLGHSYEQYF
-	TRBJ2-2	TRBV28	-	CASSLTRANTGELFF
TRBD1	TRBJ2-2	TRBV5-4	-	CASTLGQGYTGELFF
-	TRBJ2-3	TRBV3-1/TRBV3-2	-	CASSQGRDTDTQYF
TRBD1	TRBJ1-3	TRBV28	-	CASSLRTGGSPNSGNTIYF
-	TRBJ2-3	TRBV2	-	CASSREGGATDTQYF
-	TRBJ1-1	TRBV28	-	CASSPHDRRSTEAFF
-	TRBJ2-3	TRBV7-2	-	CASSPRLAGLGDTQYF
-	TRBJ2-5	TRBV5-1	-	CASSLAVGPGETQYF
TRBD2	TRBJ2-3	TRBV5-4	-	CASSPVSGSSDTQYF
TRBD2	TRBJ2-7	TRBV4-2	-	CASSQALTSGRDEQYF
TRBD2	TRBJ2-4	TRBV5-1	-	CASSSPTLISGRDKNIQYF
-	TRBJ2-3	TRBV5-1	-	CASSGVGAHTDTQYF
TRBD1	TRBJ2-7	TRBV19	-	CASRDRGTYEQYF
-	TRBJ1-1	TRBV11-2	-	CASSLLSRNTEAFF
-	TRBJ2-3	TRBV5-1	-	CASSQGVTDTQYF
-	TRBJ2-5	TRBV5-1	-	CASSLDPQETQYF
-	TRBJ2-7	TRBV2	few	CASSEARGRLYEQYF
-	TRBJ2-2	TRBV19	-	CAVRKGALSGELFF
TRBD1	TRBJ1-2	TRBV6-5	-	CASSRTGIYGYTF
TRBD1	TRBJ2-2	TRBV18	-	CASSAPGTGGTGELFF
-	TRBJ2-7	TRBV19	few	CASSYQKASYEQYF
TRBD1	TRBJ1-2	TRBV2	-	CAIPQGVSYGYTF
TRBD2	TRBJ2-3	TRBV5-1	-	CASSLSSGRDTQYF
TRBD1	TRBJ1-1	TRBV5-4	-	CASSLVGQGTRAFF
-	TRBJ2-5	TRBV7-3	-	CASSPQGRAGETQYF
TRBD1	TRBJ2-7	TRBV7-8	-	CASSSLDRGTYEQYF
TRBD2	TRBJ2-1	TRBV6-4	-	CASSAGLAGDKFF
-	TRBJ2-2	TRBV6-1	few	CASSELLDTGELFF
TRBD1	TRBJ1-1	TRBV28	-	CASSLAGGFAEAFF
-	TRBJ2-5	TRBV7-9	-	CASSLGQGVYF
TRBD1	TRBJ1-1	TRBV28	-	CASSLTRGQGKTEAFF